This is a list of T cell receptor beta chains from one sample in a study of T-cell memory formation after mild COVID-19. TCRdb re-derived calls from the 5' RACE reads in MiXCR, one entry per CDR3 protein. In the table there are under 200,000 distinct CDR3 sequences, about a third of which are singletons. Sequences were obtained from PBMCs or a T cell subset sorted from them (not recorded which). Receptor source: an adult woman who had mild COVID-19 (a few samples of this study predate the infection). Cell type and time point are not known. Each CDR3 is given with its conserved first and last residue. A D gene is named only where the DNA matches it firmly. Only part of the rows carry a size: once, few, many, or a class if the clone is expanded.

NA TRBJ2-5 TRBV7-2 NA CASSLWTNAGETQYF TGTGCCAGCAGCTTATGGACGAATGCCGGCGAGACCCAGTACTTC
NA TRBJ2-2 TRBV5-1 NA CASSTMGQNTGELFF TGCGCCAGCAGCACCATGGGACAGAACACCGGGGAGCTGTTTTTT
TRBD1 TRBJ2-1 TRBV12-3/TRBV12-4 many CASSRGQGANEQFF TGTGCCAGCAGTCGGGGACAGGGCGCTAATGAGCAGTTCTTC
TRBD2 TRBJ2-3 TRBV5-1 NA CASSLEAQSAGGGATDTQYF TGCGCCAGCAGCTTGGAGGCCCAAAGTGCTGGCGGGGGGGCGACAGATACGCAGTATTTT
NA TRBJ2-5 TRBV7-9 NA CASSLPTGGKQETQYF TGTGCCAGCAGCTTACCAACTGGGGGCAAACAAGAGACCCAGTACTTC
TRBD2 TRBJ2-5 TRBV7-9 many CASSPGGRETQYF TGTGCCAGCTCCCCGGGGGGGCGTGAGACCCAGTACTTC
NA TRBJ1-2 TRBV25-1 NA CASSEVGGQDYGYTF TGTGCCAGCAGTGAAGTCGGAGGGCAGGACTATGGCTACACCTTC
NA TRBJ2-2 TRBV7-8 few CASSARPWGGGGELFF TGTGCCAGCAGCGCAAGACCGTGGGGGGGCGGCGGGGAGCTGTTTTTT
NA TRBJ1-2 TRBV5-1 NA CASSGDIYGYTF TGCGCCAGCAGCGGGGACATCTATGGCTACACCTTC
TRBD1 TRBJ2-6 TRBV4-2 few CASSYGQGASGANVLTF TGTGCCAGCAGCTACGGACAGGGGGCTAGTGGGGCCAACGTCCTGACTTTC
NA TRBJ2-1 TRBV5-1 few CASSAHREQFF TGCGCCAGCAGCGCCCATCGGGAGCAGTTCTTC
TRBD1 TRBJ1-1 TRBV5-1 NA CASKVTGQLEAFF TGCGCCAGCAAAGTTACGGGACAGCTTGAAGCTTTCTTT
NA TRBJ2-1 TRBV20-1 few CSARPGGRNPYNEQFF TGCAGTGCTAGACCTGGGGGGCGAAACCCCTACAATGAGCAGTTCTTC
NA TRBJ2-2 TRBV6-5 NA CASSSGVTGELFF TGTGCCAGCAGTTCCGGGGTGACCGGGGAGCTGTTTTTT
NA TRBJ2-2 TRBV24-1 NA CATSGGPSTGELFF TGTGCCACCAGTGGGGGACCTTCCACCGGGGAGCTGTTTTTT
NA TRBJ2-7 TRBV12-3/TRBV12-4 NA CASSLKPSYEQYF TGTGCCAGCAGTTTGAAGCCCTCCTACGAGCAGTACTTC
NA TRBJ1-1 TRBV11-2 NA CASRGVMNTEAFF TGTGCCAGCAGGGGAGTAATGAACACTGAAGCTTTCTTT
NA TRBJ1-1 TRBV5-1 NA CASSWGNTEAFF TGCGCCAGCAGTTGGGGGAACACTGAAGCTTTCTTT
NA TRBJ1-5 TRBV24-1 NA CDTRGPSLGPQHF TGTGACACCAGGGGACCGTCCCTCGGGCCCCAGCATTTT
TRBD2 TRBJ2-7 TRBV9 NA CASSLGLANEQYF TGTGCCAGCAGCTTGGGACTAGCGAACGAGCAGTACTTC
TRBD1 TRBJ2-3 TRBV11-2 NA CASSFSRTGRIADTQYF TGTGCCAGCAGCTTTAGTAGGACAGGGAGAATCGCAGATACGCAGTATTTT
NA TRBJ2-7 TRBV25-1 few CASSEVRQGGYEQYF TGTGCCAGCAGTGAGGTCAGGCAGGGGGGTTACGAGCAGTACTTC
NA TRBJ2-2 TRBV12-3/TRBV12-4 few CASSAGQYTGELFF TGTGCCAGCAGCGCGGGACAGTACACCGGGGAGCTGTTTTTT
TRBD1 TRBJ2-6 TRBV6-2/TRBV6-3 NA CASSTARKTGAGANVLTF TGTGCCAGCAGCACAGCGAGAAAGACAGGGGCTGGGGCCAACGTCCTGACTTTC
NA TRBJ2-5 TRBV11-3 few CASSLDISQETQYF TGTGCCAGCAGCTTAGATATCAGTCAAGAGACCCAGTACTTC
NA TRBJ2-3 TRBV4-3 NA CASSQESLRSPTDTQYF TGCGCCAGCAGCCAAGAATCCCTCAGGTCCCCAACAGATACGCAGTATTTT
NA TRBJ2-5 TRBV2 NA CASSVDYQETQYF TGTGCCAGCAGTGTGGACTACCAAGAGACCCAGTACTTC
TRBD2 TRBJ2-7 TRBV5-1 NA CASSGGGAYEQYF TGCGCCAGCAGCGGCGGGGGGGCCTACGAGCAGTACTTC
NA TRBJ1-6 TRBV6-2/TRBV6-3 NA CASSYWDTGNSPLHF TGTGCCAGCAGTTATTGGGACACCGGCAATTCACCCCTCCACTTT